These 16 T cell receptor beta chains came from one sample sequenced in a study of control samples from healthy donors and cancer patients (dated by TCRdb to the early 2020s). Library method: the immunoSEQ multiplex PCR assay. Entries here come from immuneACCESS through TCRdb and include only in-frame sequences with V and J called. Some clones fail to appear in such tables; in the studies checked, an unresolved V gene covers under half of the shortfall, and the cause of the remainder is unknown. For this sample there are 200,000 to 250,000 clones; 90% to 95% appear just once. About 1.6% of the sample rests with the top ten. The specimen was blood. The source of these receptors is a man aged 45-65 years in good health.

In regard to this clone: One end of the junction does not line up with germline, which may come from a read error. The chain combines TRBV6-5 with TRBJ1-5; 7 bases are shared with TRBD1. The germline gives CDR1 MNHEY, CDR2 SVGAGI. This CDR3 is 15 amino acids long. The CDR3 reads CATHRDRNSDQPQHF. The CDR3 DNA reads as TGTGCCACCCACCGGGACAGAAATAGCGATCAGCCCCAGCATTTT.

The chain carries TRBV5-1 and TRBJ2-3, with D uncertain. Trimming removed 0 bases at V and 6 bases at J, with 5 bases between. This CDR3 region has 12 residues. Germline loops: CDR1 SGHRS, CDR2 YFSETQ. The CDR3 protein is CASSLGWDTQYF. CDR3 nucleotides: TGCGCCAGCAGCTTGGGATGGGATACGCAGTATTTT.

This chain uses TRBV28 with TRBJ1-1, with 10 bases lining up with TRBD1. This CDR3 comprises 16 residues. The germline CDR1 and CDR2 sequences are MDHEN and SYDVKM. V lost 4 bases, J lost 0 bases, and 5 bases stayed unmatched. The CDR3 spells CASSSGQGTMNTEAFF. The CDR3 DNA is TGTGCCAGCAGTTCGGGACAGGGGACAATGAACACTGAAGCTTTCTTT.

This chain joins TRBV27 and TRBJ2-2; 7 nucleotides line up with TRBD1. V lost 5 bases to trimming and J lost 3 bases; unmatched junction nucleotides: 3. The CDR3 contains 14 residues. From germline, CDR1 is MNHEY and CDR2 SMNVEV (reference sequence). As DNA, the CDR3 is TGTGCCAGCAGTCTACAGGGGTACACCGGGGAGCTGTTTTTT. Translation: CASSLQGYTGELFF.

V usage is TRBV9 and J usage is TRBJ1-1; TRBD1 matches at 7 bases. The CDR3 is 15 residues long. V was clipped by 3 bases and J by 3 bases; unmatched bases: 8. CDR1 and CDR2 (germline): SGDLS, YYNGEE. The CDR3 loop reads CASSGTTGMDTEAFF. CDR3 DNA sequence: TGTGCCAGCAGCGGGACGACAGGGATGGACACTGAAGCTTTCTTT.

The chain employs TRBV19 and TRBJ1-5; 8 nucleotides align to TRBD1. Germline CDR1 LNHDA, CDR2 SQIVND (reference sequence). There are 15 residues in the CDR3. Losses at the gene ends were 3 bases for V and 1 base for J; bases not matched to a gene: 2. In nucleotides, the CDR3 is TGTGCCAGTAGTATCAGGGGGCCAAGCAATCAGCCCCAGCATTTT. Translation: CASSIRGPSNQPQHF.

CDR3 in DNA: TGCGCCAGCAGCTTGGAGGGGTCCCCTGGAAACACCATATATTTT. Protein product: CASSLEGSPGNTIYF. This sequence joins TRBV5-1 and TRBJ1-3; D possibly corresponds to TRBD1 (5 bases). CDR1 is SGHRS and CDR2 is YFSETQ in the germline V gene. This CDR3 comprises 15 residues. Trimming cost V 0 bases and J 2 bases, with 9 bases left between them.

In nucleotides, the CDR3 is TGCGCCAGCAGCTTCCAGGAAGACACCGGGGAGCTGTTTTTT. This gives the protein CASSFQEDTGELFF. The chain joins TRBV5-1 to TRBJ2-2; D is unclear. There are 14 residues in the CDR3. Trimming took 2 bases from V and 3 from J, leaving 8 bases between them. Germline V gene sequence: CDR1 SGHRS, CDR2 YFSETQ.

The CDR3 protein is CASSLEPRGAHTGELFF. The CDR3, as DNA: TGCGCCAGCAGCTTGGAACCCCGGGGGGCGCACACCGGGGAGCTGTTTTTT. The rearrangement uses TRBV5-1 and TRBJ2-2; possible D gene TRBD2, 7 bases. CDR3 length: 17 amino acids. In germline, CDR1 is SGHRS, CDR2 YFSETQ. Trimming pared 0 bases from V and 3 bases from J, leaving 15 bases between.

The V call is TRBV10-3, the J call TRBJ1-1; TRBD1 agrees at 7 bases. After removal of 5 bases from V and 9 bases from J, the junction contained 3 bases not matched to a gene. The CDR3 is 11 residues long. Germline V gene data show CDR1 as ENHRY and CDR2 as SYGVKD. CDR3 coding DNA: TGTGCCATCAGTACAGGGGAAAAAGCTTTCTTT. It yields the protein CAISTGEKAFF.

The J gene is TRBJ1-2, the V gene TRBV7-2; TRBD1 matches at 9 bases. CDR1 is SGHTA and CDR2 is FQGNSA in the germline V gene. V dropped 3 bases and J dropped 2; count of bases not matched to a gene: 7. The CDR3 has 16 amino acids. This CDR3 reads CASSLSTGTGNYGYTF. The CDR3 nucleotides are TGTGCCAGCAGCTTGAGTACCGGGACAGGGAACTATGGCTACACCTTC.

The chain has TRBV3-1 (or the pseudogene TRBV3-2) and TRBJ1-5, with TRBD1 matching over 7 bases. This CDR3 is 14 amino acids long. Germline CDR1 reads LGHDT; CDR2 reads YNNKEL (reference sequence). The V gene end was trimmed by 3 bases and the J gene end by 7 bases; junction bases not matched to a gene: 6. The CDR3 loop is CASSQSIQGQPQHF. The CDR3 DNA is TGTGCCAGCAGCCAGTCAATACAGGGGCAGCCCCAGCATTTT.

J is TRBJ2-1 and V is TRBV6-4, with 12 bases fitting TRBD2. The CDR3 is 14 residues long. Germline assignment: CDR1 MRHNA and CDR2 SNTAGT. V shed 5 bases, J shed 5 bases, and the junction held 1 base outside the gene matches. The CDR3 coding sequence is TGTGCCAGCAGTACTAGCGGGGGGCACAATGAGCAGTTCTTC. This encodes CASSTSGGHNEQFF.

This clone is a singleton in its sample. The chain employs TRBV28 and TRBJ1-1; 7 bases match TRBD1. The CDR3 loop spans 12 amino acids. J lost 10 bases, V lost 6 bases, and 8 bases had no gene match. CDR1 MDHEN and CDR2 SYDVKM come from the germline V gene. CDR3 sequence: CASRFSDRPAFF. CDR3 nucleotides: TGTGCCAGCAGATTCTCGGACAGGCCAGCTTTCTTT.

The genes are TRBV3-1 (or the pseudogene TRBV3-2) and TRBJ1-6; D remains unclear. Trimming removed 1 base from V and 1 base from J, with 5 bases in between. The CDR3 contains 15 residues. CDR1 and CDR2 from the germline V gene are LGHDT and YNNKEL (reference sequence). The chain's CDR3 is CASSQGRSYNSPLHF. The CDR3 DNA reads as TGTGCCAGCAGCCAAGGCAGGTCCTATAATTCACCCCTCCACTTT.

This chain joins TRBV28 and TRBJ1-2, with D unclear. This CDR3 region has 14 residues. From germline, CDR1 is MDHEN and CDR2 SYDVKM. The ends were cut back, 2 bases at V and 5 bases at J, with 12 bases in the middle. CDR3 nucleotide sequence: TGTGCCAGCAGTTTAGAGTGGCGATCTTATGGCTACACCTTC. This translates into CASSLEWRSYGYTF.